This is a list of T cell receptor beta chains from one sample in a study of blood T cell repertoires in COVID-19. Profiled with immunoSEQ multiplex PCR; TCRdb holds only in-frame clones, not every one. The table includes approximately 100,000 clones, 81% detected once. Sequenced sample: peripheral blood. These receptor sequences come from a human donor in a cohort sampled during active COVID-19. Each CDR3 is given with its conserved first and last residue. D genes are given only for firm matches. Size is omitted from some rows. Given values are once, few, many or a class for expanded clones.

.	.	TRBV7-6	TRBJ2-2	CASSPGRFANTGELFF	TGTGCCAGCAGCCCAGGGCGGTTCGCGAACACCGGGGAGCTGTTTTTT
once	.	TRBV7-2	TRBJ1-2	CASRFLTGAANYGYTF	TGTGCCAGCCGATTTTTAACAGGAGCCGCTAACTATGGCTACACCTTC
.	TRBD2	TRBV13	TRBJ2-1	CAIPRTSGRIGQFF	TGTGCCATCCCTCGGACTAGCGGGAGGATCGGCCAGTTCTTC
.	TRBD2	TRBV7-2	TRBJ2-3	CASSSLNLAGGFTDTQYF	TGTGCCAGCAGCTCCCTAAACCTAGCGGGAGGGTTCACAGATACGCAGTATTTT
.	TRBD1	TRBV11-2	TRBJ1-4	CASSTGTAQNEKLFF	TGTGCCAGCAGCACCGGGACAGCCCAAAATGAAAAACTGTTTTTT
.	.	TRBV15	TRBJ2-1	CATSRDAGKREQFF	TGTGCCACCAGCAGAGATGCAGGGAAGAGGGAGCAGTTCTTC
.	TRBD1	TRBV4-2	TRBJ1-1	CASRPAPPTGGANTEAFF	TGTGCCAGCAGACCCGCACCCCCCACAGGGGGCGCGAACACTGAAGCTTTCTTT
.	.	TRBV7-3	TRBJ2-3	CASSPSGAYTDTQYF	TGTGCCAGCAGCCCGTCAGGGGCGTACACAGATACGCAGTATTTT
.	TRBD1	TRBV27	TRBJ1-1	CASSLRWDRANTEAFF	TGTGCCAGCAGTTTACGCTGGGACAGGGCGAACACTGAAGCTTTCTTT
many	TRBD1	TRBV18	TRBJ1-5	CASSPTTGGREPQHF	TGTGCCAGCTCACCCACCACAGGGGGCCGGGAGCCCCAGCATTTT
.	.	TRBV10-3	TRBJ2-7	CAISDFSTYEQYF	TGTGCCATCAGTGATTTTTCCACCTACGAGCAGTACTTC
.	TRBD1	TRBV6-1	TRBJ1-2	CASSEGQRIGYTF	TGTGCCAGCAGTGAGGGACAGCGCATCGGCTACACCTTC
few	TRBD1	TRBV7-8	TRBJ2-7	CASTAQGYEQYF	TGTGCCAGCACCGCACAGGGGTACGAGCAGTACTTC
.	TRBD1	TRBV7-2	TRBJ2-4	CASSSTGGQNIQYF	TGTGCCAGCAGCTCGACAGGGGGTCAAAACATTCAGTACTTC
.	.	TRBV29-1	TRBJ2-3	CSVEAQSTDTQYF	TGCAGCGTTGAAGCGCAGAGCACAGATACGCAGTATTTT
.	TRBD1	TRBV6-1	TRBJ2-3	CASSGPGGALATDTQYF	TGTGCCAGCAGTGGTCCAGGGGGCGCTTTGGCCACAGATACGCAGTATTTT
.	TRBD1	TRBV5-4	TRBJ2-5	CASSSRDSLKETQYF	TGTGCCAGCAGCTCCCGGGACAGTCTAAAAGAGACCCAGTACTTC
.	.	TRBV19	TRBJ2-7	CASSMGGGHSSYEQYF	TGTGCCAGTAGTATGGGAGGCGGGCATAGCTCCTACGAGCAGTACTTC
.	TRBD1	TRBV5-4	TRBJ2-1	CASSKGQGYNEQFF	TGTGCCAGCAGCAAGGGACAGGGATACAATGAGCAGTTCTTC
.	.	TRBV3-1/TRBV3-2	TRBJ2-3	CASSQDNRLVSDTQYF	TGTGCCAGCAGCCAAGATAACAGACTAGTATCCGATACGCAGTATTTT
.	.	TRBV6-4	TRBJ1-2	CASSDGGGATGYTF	TGTGCCAGCAGTGACGGGGGGGGCGCGACGGGCTACACCTTC
.	TRBD2	TRBV18	TRBJ2-1	CASSPRLAGDNEQFF	TGTGCCAGCTCACCACGCCTAGCGGGGGACAATGAGCAGTTCTTC
.	.	TRBV24-1	TRBJ1-5	CAFTNRTSNQPQHF	TGTGCATTCACTAACAGGACGAGCAATCAGCCCCAGCATTTT
.	.	TRBV5-5	TRBJ2-5	CASSPLGGQETQYF	TGTGCCAGCAGCCCTTTGGGGGGACAAGAGACCCAGTACTTC
.	.	TRBV6-6	TRBJ2-7	CASSPAQGAEQYF	TGTGCCAGCAGCCCCGCACAGGGAGCCGAGCAGTACTTC
.	.	TRBV19	TRBJ1-2	CASSDSLTNYGYTF	TGTGCCAGTAGTGACAGTTTGACCAACTATGGCTACACCTTC
.	TRBD2	TRBV9	TRBJ2-5	CASSVGGLAVETQYF	TGTGCCAGCAGCGTAGGGGGACTAGCAGTGGAGACCCAGTACTTC
.	.	TRBV29-1	TRBJ1-1	CSVDGGLLNTEAFF	TGCAGCGTTGACGGGGGGCTGTTGAACACTGAAGCTTTCTTT
.	.	TRBV11-2	TRBJ2-7	CASRLGAGINYEQYF	TGTGCCAGCCGCCTTGGGGCAGGGATAAACTACGAGCAGTACTTC
.	TRBD1	TRBV28	TRBJ1-6	CASSPGQGNNSPLHF	TGTGCCAGCAGCCCGGGACAGGGGAATAATTCACCCCTCCACTTT